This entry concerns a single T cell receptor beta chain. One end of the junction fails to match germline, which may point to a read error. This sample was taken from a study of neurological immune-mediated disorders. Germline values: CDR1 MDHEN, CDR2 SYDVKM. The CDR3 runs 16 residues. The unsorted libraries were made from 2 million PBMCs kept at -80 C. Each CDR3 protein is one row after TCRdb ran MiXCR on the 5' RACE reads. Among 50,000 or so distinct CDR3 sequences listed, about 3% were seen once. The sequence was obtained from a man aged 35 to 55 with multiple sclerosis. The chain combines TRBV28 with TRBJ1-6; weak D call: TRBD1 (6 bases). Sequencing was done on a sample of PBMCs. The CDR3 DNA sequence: TGTGCCAGCAGTTTAGAAAAGGACAGAAGATATTCACCCCTCAACTTT. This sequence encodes CASSLEKDRRYSPLNF.